These 4 T cell receptor beta chains were all obtained from the same sample, sequenced in a study of technical replicates of blood from four donors. Profiled with immunoSEQ multiplex PCR; TCRdb holds only in-frame clones, not every one. The sample lists about 80,000 clones, 75% to 95% occurring once. The sample was T cells isolated from PBMCs. The origin of the receptors is a human donor in good health.

The V call is TRBV19, the J call TRBJ2-1; 9 bases line up with TRBD2. From germline, CDR1 is LNHDA and CDR2 SQIVND (reference sequence). This CDR3 has 14 amino acids. V shed 3 bases and J 5 bases; nucleotides not matched to a gene: 2. CDR3 sequence: CASSIGLANNEQFF. The CDR3 DNA is TGTGCCAGTAGTATCGGACTAGCGAACAATGAGCAGTTCTTC.

The chain combines TRBV11-2 with TRBJ1-2; D gene unclear. The CDR3 extends over 15 amino acids. V was cut by 3 bases and J by 6 bases, with 17 bases left in between. Germline CDR1 reads SGHAT; CDR2 reads FQNNGV. The CDR3 here is CASSFRGRAGDGYTF. CDR3 nucleotides: TGTGCCAGCAGCTTTCGTGGGAGGGCAGGAGATGGCTACACCTTC.

J is TRBJ2-3 and V is TRBV4-3, with 9 bases identical to TRBD2. Per the germline V gene, CDR1 is LGHNA and CDR2 is YSLEER. CDR3 length equals 14 residues. With 4 bases clipped from V and 4 bases from J, the junction kept 3 bases outside the gene matches. Here the CDR3 DNA reads TGCGCCAGCAGCCCGGGACTAGCTGCAGATACGCAGTATTTT. Translating it yields CASSPGLAADTQYF.

The rearrangement links TRBV7-9 to TRBJ2-5, with D unresolved. V was clipped by 6 bases and J by 5 bases, with 13 bases between them. The germline gives CDR1 SEHNR, CDR2 FQNEAQ (reference sequence). The CDR3 has 13 residues. The CDR3 is CASSRRDPETQYF. CDR3 nucleotide sequence: TGTGCCAGCAGTCGGAGAGATCCGGAGACCCAGTACTTC.